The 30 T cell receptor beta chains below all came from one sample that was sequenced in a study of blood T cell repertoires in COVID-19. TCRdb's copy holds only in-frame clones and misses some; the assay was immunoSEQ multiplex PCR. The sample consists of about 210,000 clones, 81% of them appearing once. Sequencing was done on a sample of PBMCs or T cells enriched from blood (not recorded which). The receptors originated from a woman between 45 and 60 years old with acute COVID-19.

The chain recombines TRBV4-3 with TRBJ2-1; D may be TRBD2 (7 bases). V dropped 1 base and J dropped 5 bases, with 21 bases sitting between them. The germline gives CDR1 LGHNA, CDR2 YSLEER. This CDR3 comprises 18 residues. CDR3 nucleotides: TGCGCCAGCAGCCAAGGGACCGGGGCGGGGAGGGGGAACAATGAGCAGTTCTTC. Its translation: CASSQGTGAGRGNNEQFF.

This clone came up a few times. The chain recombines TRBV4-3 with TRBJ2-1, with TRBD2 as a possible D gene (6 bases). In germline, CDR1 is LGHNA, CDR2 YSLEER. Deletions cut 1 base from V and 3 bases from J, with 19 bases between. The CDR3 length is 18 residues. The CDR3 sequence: CASSQALETSNNYNEQFF. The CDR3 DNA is TGCGCCAGCAGCCAAGCATTGGAAACTAGCAATAACTACAATGAGCAGTTCTTC.

The CDR3 bases are TGTGCCAGCAGCCAAGAAGTCTCAGGGAACTATGGCTACACCTTC. It encodes CASSQEVSGNYGYTF. The V call is TRBV3-1 (or the pseudogene TRBV3-2), the J call TRBJ1-2, with a possible D match to TRBD1 (5 bases). From germline, CDR1 is LGHDT and CDR2 YNNKEL (reference sequence). V was cut by 0 bases and J by 2 bases, with 10 bases left in between. The CDR3 has 15 residues.

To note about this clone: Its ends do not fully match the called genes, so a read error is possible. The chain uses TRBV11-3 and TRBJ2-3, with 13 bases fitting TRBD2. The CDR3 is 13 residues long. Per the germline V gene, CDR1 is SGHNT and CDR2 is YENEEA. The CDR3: CASSQLAGGPPFF. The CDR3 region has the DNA TGTGCCAGCAGCCAACTAGCGGGAGGGCCCCCTTTTTTT. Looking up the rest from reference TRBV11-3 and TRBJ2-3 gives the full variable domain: EAGVVQSPRYKIIEKKQPVAFWCNPISGHNTLYWYLQNLGQGPELLIRYENEEAVDDSQLPKDRFSAERLKGVDSTLKIQPAELGDSAVYLCASSQLAGGPPFFGPGTRLTVL.

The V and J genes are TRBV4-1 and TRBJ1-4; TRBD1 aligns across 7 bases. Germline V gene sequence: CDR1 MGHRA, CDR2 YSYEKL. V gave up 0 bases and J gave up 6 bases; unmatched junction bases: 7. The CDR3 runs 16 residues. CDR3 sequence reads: CASSQEGTVTYEKLFF. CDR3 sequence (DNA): TGCGCCAGCAGCCAAGAGGGGACAGTGACTTATGAAAAACTGTTTTTT.

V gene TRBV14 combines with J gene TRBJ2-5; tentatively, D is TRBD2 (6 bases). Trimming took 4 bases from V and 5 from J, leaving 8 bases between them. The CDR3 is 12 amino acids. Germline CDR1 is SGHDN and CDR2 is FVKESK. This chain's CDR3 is CASSRGGETQYF. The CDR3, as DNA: TGTGCCAGCAGCCGCGGAGGGGAGACCCAGTACTTC. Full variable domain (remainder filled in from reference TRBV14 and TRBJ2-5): EAGVTQFPSHSVIEKGQTVTLRCDPISGHDNLYWYRRVMGKEIKFLLHFVKESKQDESGMPNNRFLAERTGGTYSTLKVQPAELEDSGVYFCASSRGGETQYFGPGTRLLVL.

CDR3: CASSRPGGTYGYTF. CDR3 nucleotides: TGTGCCAGCAGCCGTCCAGGGGGCACCTATGGCTACACCTTC. The chain couples TRBV5-4 to TRBJ1-2; 8 bases agree with TRBD1. V lost 4 bases to trimming and J lost 4 bases; unmatched junction nucleotides: 6. This CDR3 contains 14 residues. Germline V lookup: CDR1 SGHNT, CDR2 YYREEE (reference sequence).

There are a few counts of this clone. This CDR3 is CAWNSADRQRFTGELFF. CDR3 bases: TGTGCCTGGAATTCTGCGGACAGACAGCGGTTCACCGGGGAGCTGTTTTTT. The chain links TRBV30 to TRBJ2-2; possible D gene TRBD1, 6 bases. V lost 4 bases, J lost 4 bases, and 22 bases lay in between. Per the germline V gene, CDR1 is GTSNPN and CDR2 is SVGIG (reference sequence). This CDR3 contains 17 residues.

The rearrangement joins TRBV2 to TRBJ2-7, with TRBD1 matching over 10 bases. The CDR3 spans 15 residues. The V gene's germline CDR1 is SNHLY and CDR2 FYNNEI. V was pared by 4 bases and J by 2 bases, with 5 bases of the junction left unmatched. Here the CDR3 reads CASSAGDRGPYEQYF. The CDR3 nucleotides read TGTGCCAGCAGTGCGGGGGACAGGGGCCCCTACGAGCAGTACTTC.

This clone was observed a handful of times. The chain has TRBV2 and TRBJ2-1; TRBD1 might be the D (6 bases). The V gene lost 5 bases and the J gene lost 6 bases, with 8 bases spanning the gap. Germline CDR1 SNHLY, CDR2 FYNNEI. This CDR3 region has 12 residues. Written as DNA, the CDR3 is TGTGCCAGCAGTAGAGGGGGCAATGAGCAGTTCTTC. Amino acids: CASSRGGNEQFF.

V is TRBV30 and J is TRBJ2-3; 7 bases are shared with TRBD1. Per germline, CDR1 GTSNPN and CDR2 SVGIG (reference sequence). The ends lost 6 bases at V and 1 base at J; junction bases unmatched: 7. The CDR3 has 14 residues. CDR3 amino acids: CACLTTGGTDTQYF. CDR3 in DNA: TGTGCCTGCCTTACAACAGGGGGCACAGATACGCAGTATTTT.

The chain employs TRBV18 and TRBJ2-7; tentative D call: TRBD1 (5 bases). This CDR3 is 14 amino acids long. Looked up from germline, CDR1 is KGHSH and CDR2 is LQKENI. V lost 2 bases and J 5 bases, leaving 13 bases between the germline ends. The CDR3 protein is CASSPVGLLNEQYF. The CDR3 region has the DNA TGTGCCAGCTCACCAGTGGGGCTATTGAACGAGCAGTACTTC.

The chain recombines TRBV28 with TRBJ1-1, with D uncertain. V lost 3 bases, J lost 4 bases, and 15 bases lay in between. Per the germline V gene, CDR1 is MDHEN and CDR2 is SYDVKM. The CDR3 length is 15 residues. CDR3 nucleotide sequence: TGTGCCAGCAGTTTCGGCGGAGTGTTGAGCACTGAAGCTTTCTTT. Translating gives CASSFGGVLSTEAFF.

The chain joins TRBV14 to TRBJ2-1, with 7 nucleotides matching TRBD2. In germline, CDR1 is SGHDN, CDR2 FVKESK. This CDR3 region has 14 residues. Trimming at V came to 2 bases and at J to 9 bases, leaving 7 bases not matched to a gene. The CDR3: CASSQLGGFGEQFF. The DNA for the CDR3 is TGTGCCAGCAGCCAACTCGGGGGGTTTGGTGAGCAGTTCTTC.

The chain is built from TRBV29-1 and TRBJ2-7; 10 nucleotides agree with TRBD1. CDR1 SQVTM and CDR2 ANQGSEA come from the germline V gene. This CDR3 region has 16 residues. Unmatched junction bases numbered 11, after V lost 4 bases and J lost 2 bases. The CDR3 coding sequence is TGCAGCGTTGCGCTGAGAGGGGACAGGGGAACCTACGAGCAGTACTTC. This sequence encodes CSVALRGDRGTYEQYF.

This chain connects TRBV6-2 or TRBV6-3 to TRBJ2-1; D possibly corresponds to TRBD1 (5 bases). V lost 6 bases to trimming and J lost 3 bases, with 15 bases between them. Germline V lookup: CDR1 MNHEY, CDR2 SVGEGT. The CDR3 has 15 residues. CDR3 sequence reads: CASSLDSVFYNEQFF. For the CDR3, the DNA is TGTGCCAGCAGCCTAGACAGTGTCTTCTACAATGAGCAGTTCTTC.

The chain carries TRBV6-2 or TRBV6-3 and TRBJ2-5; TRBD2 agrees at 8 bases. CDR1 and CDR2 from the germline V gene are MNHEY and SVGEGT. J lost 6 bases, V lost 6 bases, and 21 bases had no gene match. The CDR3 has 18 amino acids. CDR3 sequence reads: CASSTERPGLEIMKTQYF. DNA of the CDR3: TGTGCCAGCAGCACCGAAAGACCGGGACTAGAAATTATGAAGACCCAGTACTTC.

Here the CDR3 DNA reads TGTGCCAGCAGCCCAGGACAGGGGCGAACCAAAAACATTCAGTACTTC. The encoded protein is CASSPGQGRTKNIQYF. V usage is TRBV7-2 and J usage is TRBJ2-4; 9 bases are shared with TRBD1. The CDR3 is made up of 16 amino acids. Trimming removed 5 bases from V and 2 bases from J; junction bases left unmatched: 7. CDR1 and CDR2 from the germline V gene are SGHTA and FQGNSA.

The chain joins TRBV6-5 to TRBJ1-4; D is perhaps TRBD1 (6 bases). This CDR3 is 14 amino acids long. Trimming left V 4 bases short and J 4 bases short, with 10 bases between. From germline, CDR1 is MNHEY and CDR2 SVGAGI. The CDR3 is CASSSKDSNEKLFF. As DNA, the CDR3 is TGTGCCAGCAGTTCTAAGGACAGTAATGAAAAACTGTTTTTT.

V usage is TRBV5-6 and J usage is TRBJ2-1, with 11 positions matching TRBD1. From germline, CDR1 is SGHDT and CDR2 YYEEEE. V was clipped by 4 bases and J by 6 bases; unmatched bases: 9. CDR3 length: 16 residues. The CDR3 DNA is TGTGCCAGCAGCACGGACAGGGGGCGGATAGTCAATGAGCAGTTCTTC. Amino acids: CASSTDRGRIVNEQFF.

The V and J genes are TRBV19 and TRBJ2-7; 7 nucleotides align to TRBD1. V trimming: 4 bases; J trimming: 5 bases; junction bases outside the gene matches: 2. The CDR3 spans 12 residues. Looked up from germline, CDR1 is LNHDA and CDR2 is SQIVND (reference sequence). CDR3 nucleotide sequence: TGTGCCAGTAGTACCGACAGGGACGAGCAGTACTTC. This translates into CASSTDRDEQYF. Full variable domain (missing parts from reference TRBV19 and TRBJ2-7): DGGITQSPKYLFRKEGQNVTLSCEQNLNHDAMYWYRQDPGQGLRLIYYSQIVNDFQKGDIAEGYSVSREKKESFPLTVTSAQKNPTAFYLCASSTDRDEQYFGPGTRLTVT.

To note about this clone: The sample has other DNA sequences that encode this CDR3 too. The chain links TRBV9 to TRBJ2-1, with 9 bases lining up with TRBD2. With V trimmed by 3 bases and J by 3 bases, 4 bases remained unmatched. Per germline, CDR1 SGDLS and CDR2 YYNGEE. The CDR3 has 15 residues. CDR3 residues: CASSAVAGVYNEQFF. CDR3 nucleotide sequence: TGTGCCAGCAGCGCAGTAGCGGGAGTCTACAATGAGCAGTTCTTC.

The CDR3 spells CASSLVYGAASPLHF. CDR3 coding DNA: TGTGCCAGCAGCTTAGTGTATGGGGCAGCTTCACCCCTCCACTTT. V gene TRBV7-9 combines with J gene TRBJ1-6, with TRBD1 as a possible D gene (5 bases). CDR1 is SEHNR and CDR2 is FQNEAQ in the germline V gene (reference sequence). Trimming took off 1 base at V and 9 bases at J, with 13 bases between the two ends. The CDR3 runs 15 residues.

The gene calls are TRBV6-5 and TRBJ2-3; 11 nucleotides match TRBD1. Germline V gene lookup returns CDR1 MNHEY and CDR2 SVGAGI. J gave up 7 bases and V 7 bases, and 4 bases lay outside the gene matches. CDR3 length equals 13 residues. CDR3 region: CASKGTGGNTQYF. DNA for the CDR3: TGTGCCAGCAAGGGGACAGGGGGAAATACGCAGTATTTT.

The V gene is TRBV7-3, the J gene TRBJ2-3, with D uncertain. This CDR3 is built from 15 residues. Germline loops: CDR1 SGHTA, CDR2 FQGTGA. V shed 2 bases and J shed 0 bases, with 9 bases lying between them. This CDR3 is CASSLAPSSTDTQYF. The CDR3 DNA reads TGTGCCAGCAGCTTAGCGCCTTCTAGCACAGATACGCAGTATTTT.

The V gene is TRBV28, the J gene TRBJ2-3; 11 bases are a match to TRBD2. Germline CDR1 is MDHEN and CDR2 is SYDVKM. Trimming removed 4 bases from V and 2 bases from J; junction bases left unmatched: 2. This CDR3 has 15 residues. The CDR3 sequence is CASSSSGGLTDTQYF. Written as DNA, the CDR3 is TGTGCCAGCAGTTCTAGCGGGGGGCTCACAGATACGCAGTATTTT.

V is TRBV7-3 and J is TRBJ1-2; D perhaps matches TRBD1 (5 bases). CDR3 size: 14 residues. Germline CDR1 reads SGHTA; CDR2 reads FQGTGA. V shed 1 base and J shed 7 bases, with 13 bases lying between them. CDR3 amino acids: CASSLNRQGGGYTF. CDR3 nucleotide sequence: TGTGCCAGCAGCTTAAATCGTCAGGGTGGTGGCTACACCTTC.

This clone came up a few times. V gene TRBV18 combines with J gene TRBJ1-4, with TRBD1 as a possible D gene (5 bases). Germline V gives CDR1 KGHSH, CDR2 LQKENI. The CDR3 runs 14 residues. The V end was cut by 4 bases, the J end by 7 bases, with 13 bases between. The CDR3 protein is CASSQVPGAEKLFF. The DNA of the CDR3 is TGTGCCAGCTCACAAGTTCCTGGGGCTGAAAAACTGTTTTTT.

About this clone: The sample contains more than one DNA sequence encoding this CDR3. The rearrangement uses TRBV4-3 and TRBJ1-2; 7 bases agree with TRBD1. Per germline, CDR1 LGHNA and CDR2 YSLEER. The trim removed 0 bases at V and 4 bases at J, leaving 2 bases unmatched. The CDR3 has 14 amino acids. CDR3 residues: CASSQDRGIYGYTF. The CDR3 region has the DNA TGCGCCAGCAGCCAAGACAGGGGGATCTATGGCTACACCTTC.

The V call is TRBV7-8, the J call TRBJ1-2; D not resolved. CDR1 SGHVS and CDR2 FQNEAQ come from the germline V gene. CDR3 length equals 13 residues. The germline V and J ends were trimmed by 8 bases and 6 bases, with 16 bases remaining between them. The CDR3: CASGRGGFDGYTF. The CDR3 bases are TGTGCCAGCGGCCGCGGAGGGTTTGATGGCTACACCTTC.